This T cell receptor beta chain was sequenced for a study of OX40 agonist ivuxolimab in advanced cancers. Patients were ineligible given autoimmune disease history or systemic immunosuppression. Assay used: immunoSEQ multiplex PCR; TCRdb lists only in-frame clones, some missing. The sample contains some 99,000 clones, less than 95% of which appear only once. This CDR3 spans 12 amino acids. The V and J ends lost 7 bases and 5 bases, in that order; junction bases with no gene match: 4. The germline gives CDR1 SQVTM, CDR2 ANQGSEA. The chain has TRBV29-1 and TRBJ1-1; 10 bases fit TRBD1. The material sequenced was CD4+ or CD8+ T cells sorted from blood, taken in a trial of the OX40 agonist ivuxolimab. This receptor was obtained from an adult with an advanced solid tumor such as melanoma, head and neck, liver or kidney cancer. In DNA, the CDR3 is TGCAGCGGTCGACAGGGGGCAACTGAAGCTTTCTTT. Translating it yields CSGRQGATEAFF.